The count of the clone carrying this T cell receptor (beta chain) is one. The antigen is undetermined. This sample was included in a study of T cells in localized non-small cell lung cancer. Study outcomes and limitations: Because researchers sequenced only one region of the tumor, heterogeneity is still possible. A higher density of T cells in blood coincided with extended overall survival. T cell clonality was highest in uninvolved adjacent lung, above tumor.

The method was immunoSEQ multiplex PCR; TCRdb's version includes in-frame clones alone and lacks a portion of them. The top ten clones hold over 1.5% of a sample with 100,000 to 150,000 clones, roughly 90% of them seen once. The ends were cut back, 5 bases at V and 1 base at J, with 16 bases in the middle. CDR1 is SGHTA, CDR2 FQGNSA, per germline. The CDR3 has 16 amino acids. Sequenced material: peripheral blood, taken before any cancer treatment. The origin of this receptor is an older female donor with stage I lung adenocarcinoma. The chain recombines TRBV7-2 with TRBJ2-3, with a weak D call TRBD2 (5 bases). The CDR3 nucleotides read TGTGCCAGCAGCCCCAGCCTCGGGGTGGGCACAGATACGCAGTATTTT. Its translation is CASSPSLGVGTDTQYF.